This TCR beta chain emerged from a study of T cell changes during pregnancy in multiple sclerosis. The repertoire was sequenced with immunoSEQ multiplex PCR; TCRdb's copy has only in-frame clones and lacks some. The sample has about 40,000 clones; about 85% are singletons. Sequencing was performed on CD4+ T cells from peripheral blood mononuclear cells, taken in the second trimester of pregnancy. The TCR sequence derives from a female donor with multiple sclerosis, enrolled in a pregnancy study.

The CDR3 sequence: CATSWGGMTEAFF. CDR3 nucleotides: TGTGCCACCTCATGGGGGGGGATGACTGAAGCTTTCTTT. J is TRBJ1-1 and V is TRBV6-1; weak D call: TRBD1 (5 bases). The germline gives CDR1 MNHNS, CDR2 SASEGT. V lost 10 bases and J 5 bases, leaving 17 bases between the germline ends. The CDR3 length is 13 residues.